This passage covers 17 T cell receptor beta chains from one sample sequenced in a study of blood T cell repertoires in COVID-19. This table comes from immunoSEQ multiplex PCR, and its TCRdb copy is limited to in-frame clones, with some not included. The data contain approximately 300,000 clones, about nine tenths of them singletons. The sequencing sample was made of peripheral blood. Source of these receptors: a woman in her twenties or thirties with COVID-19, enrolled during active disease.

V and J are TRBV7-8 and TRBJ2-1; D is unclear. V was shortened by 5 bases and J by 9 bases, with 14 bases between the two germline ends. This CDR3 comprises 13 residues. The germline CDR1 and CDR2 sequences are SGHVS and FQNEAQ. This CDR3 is CASSRRFESEQFF. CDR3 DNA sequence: TGTGCCAGCAGCCGACGTTTTGAGAGTGAGCAGTTCTTC.

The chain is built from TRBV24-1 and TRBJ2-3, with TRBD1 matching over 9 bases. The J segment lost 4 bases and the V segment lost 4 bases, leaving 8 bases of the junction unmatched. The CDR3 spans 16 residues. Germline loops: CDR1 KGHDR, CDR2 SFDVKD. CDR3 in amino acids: CATSDPGQGSSDTQYF. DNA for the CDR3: TGTGCCACCAGTGACCCTGGACAGGGGTCATCAGATACGCAGTATTTT.

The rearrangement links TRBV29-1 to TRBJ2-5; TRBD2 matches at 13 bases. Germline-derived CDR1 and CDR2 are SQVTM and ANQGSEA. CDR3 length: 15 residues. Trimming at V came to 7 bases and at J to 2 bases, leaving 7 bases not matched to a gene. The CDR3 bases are TGCAGCGCCCGGACTAGCGGGGGCCCTCAAGAGACCCAGTACTTC. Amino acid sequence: CSARTSGGPQETQYF.

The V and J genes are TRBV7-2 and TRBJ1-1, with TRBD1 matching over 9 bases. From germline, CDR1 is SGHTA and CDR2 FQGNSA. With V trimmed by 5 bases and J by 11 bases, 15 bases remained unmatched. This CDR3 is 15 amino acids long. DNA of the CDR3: TGTGCCAGCAGCAACCAGAATCAATCCGGGACAGGGGCTTTCTTT. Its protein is CASSNQNQSGTGAFF. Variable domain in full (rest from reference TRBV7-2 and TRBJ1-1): GAGVSQSPSNKVTEKGKDVELRCDPISGHTALYWYRQSLGQGLEFLIYFQGNSAPDKSGLPSDRFSAERTGGSVSTLTIQRTQQEDSAVYLCASSNQNQSGTGAFFGQGTRLTVV.

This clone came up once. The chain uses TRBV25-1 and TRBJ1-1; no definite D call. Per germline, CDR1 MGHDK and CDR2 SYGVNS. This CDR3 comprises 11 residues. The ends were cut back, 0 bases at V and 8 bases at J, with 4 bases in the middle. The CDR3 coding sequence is TGTGCCAGCAGTGAATATTCGGAAGCTTTCTTT. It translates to CASSEYSEAFF.

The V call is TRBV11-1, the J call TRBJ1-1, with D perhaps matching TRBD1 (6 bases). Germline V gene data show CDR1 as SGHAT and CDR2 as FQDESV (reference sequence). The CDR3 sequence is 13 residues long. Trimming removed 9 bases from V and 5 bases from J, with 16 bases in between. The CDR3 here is CASIDRRGTEAFF. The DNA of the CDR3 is TGTGCCAGTATTGACAGGCGGGGGACTGAAGCTTTCTTT.

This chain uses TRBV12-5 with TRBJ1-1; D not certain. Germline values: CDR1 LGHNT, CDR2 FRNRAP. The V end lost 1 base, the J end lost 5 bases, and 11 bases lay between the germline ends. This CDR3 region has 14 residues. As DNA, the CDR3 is TGTGCTAGTGGTTTGGATGGGGAGATAACTGAAGCTTTCTTT. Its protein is CASGLDGEITEAFF.

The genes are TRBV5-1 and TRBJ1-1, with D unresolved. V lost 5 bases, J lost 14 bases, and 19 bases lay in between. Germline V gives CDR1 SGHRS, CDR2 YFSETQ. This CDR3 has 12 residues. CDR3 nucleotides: TGCGCCAGCAGGGATGCCCATAGTGCTAGGTTCTTT. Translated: CASRDAHSARFF.

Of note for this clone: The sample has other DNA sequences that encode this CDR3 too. CDR3 sequence (DNA): TGTGCCAGCAGCCCACTGCTCCGGGGTCGCCATGAGCAGTTCTTC. Amino acids: CASSPLLRGRHEQFF. The rearrangement links TRBV4-2 to TRBJ2-1; D possibly corresponds to TRBD2 (5 bases). CDR1 is LGHNA, CDR2 YNFKEQ, per germline. Trimming pared 4 bases from V and 8 bases from J, leaving 18 bases between. This CDR3 region has 15 residues.

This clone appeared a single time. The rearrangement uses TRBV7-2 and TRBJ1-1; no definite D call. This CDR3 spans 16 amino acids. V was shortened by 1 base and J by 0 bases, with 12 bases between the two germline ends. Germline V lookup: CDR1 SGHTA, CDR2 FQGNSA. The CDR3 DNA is TGTGCCAGCAGCTTAGTATTGCAGGTGATGAACACTGAAGCTTTCTTT. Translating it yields CASSLVLQVMNTEAFF.

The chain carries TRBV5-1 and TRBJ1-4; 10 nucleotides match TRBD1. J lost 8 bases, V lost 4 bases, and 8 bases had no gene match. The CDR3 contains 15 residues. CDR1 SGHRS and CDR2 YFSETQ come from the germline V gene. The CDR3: CASSARTGGNEKLFF. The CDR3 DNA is TGCGCCAGCAGCGCAAGGACAGGGGGAAACGAAAAACTGTTTTTT. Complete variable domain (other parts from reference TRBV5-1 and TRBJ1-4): KAGVTQTPRYLIKTRGQQVTLSCSPISGHRSVSWYQQTPGQGLQFLFEYFSETQRNKGNFPGRFSGRQFSNSRSEMNVSTLELGDSALYLCASSARTGGNEKLFFGSGTQLSVL.

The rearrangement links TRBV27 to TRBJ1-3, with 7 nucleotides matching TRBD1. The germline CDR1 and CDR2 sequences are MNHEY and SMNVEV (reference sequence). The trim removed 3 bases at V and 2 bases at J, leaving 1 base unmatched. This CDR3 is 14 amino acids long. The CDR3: CASSFTGAGNTIYF. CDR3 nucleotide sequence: TGTGCCAGCAGTTTTACAGGGGCTGGAAACACCATATATTTT.

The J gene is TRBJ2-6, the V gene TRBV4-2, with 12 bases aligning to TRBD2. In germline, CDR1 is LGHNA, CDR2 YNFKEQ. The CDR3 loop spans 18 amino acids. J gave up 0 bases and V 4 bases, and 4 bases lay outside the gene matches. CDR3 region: CASSLMTSGGSGANVLTF. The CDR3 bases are TGTGCCAGCAGCCTTATGACTAGCGGGGGCTCTGGGGCCAACGTCCTGACTTTC.

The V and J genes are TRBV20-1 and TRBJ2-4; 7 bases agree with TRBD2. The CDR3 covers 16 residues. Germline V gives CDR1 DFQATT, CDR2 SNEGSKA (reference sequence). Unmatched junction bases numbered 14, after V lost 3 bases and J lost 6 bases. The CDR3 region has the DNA TGCAGTGCTAGTACCAGCGGGGCCGCCCGGGGAAACATTCAGTACTTC. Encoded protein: CSASTSGAARGNIQYF.

CDR3 DNA sequence: TGTGCCAGCAGCTTAGTTCCGGGGGAGACCCAGTACTTC. Translating gives CASSLVPGETQYF. This chain links TRBV7-9 with TRBJ2-5, with a tentative D call TRBD2 (5 bases). Trimming stripped 1 base from V and 5 bases from J, with 8 bases between. Germline CDR1 and CDR2: SEHNR and FQNEAQ (reference sequence). The length of the CDR3 is 13 residues.

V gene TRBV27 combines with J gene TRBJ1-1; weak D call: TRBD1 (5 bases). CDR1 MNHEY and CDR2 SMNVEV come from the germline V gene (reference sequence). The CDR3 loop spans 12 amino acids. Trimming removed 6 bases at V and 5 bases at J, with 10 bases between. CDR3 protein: CASSSGVTEAFF. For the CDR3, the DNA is TGTGCCAGCAGCTCGGGGGTAACTGAAGCTTTCTTT.

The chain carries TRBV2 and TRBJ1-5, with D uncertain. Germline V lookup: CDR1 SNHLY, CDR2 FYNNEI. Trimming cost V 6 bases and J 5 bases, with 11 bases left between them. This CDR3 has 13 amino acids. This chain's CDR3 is CASSSEGYQPQHF. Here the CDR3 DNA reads TGTGCCAGCAGCAGCGAGGGTTATCAGCCCCAGCATTTT.